This T cell receptor beta chain was found in a study of early T cells in non-severe SARS-CoV-2 infection. TCRdb reanalysed the 5' RACE reads using MiXCR and keeps one entry per CDR3 protein. The table shows 40,000 to 55,000 distinct CDR3 sequences, with roughly 23% occurring only once. Trimming cost V 6 bases and J 2 bases, with 10 bases left between them. CDR1 is SEHNR and CDR2 is FQNEAQ in the germline V gene (reference sequence). CDR3 size: 13 residues. This clonotype was seen only a few times. The source of this sequence is an adult who was a healthcare worker with PCR-confirmed SARS-CoV-2 infection or an uninfected control (not recorded which). The sequencing used whole blood, collected at baseline. This chain links TRBV7-9 with TRBJ2-5; D gene ambiguous. The CDR3, as DNA: TGTGCCAGCAGTTCCGGCTGGCAAGAGACCCAGTACTTC. Its translation is CASSSGWQETQYF.